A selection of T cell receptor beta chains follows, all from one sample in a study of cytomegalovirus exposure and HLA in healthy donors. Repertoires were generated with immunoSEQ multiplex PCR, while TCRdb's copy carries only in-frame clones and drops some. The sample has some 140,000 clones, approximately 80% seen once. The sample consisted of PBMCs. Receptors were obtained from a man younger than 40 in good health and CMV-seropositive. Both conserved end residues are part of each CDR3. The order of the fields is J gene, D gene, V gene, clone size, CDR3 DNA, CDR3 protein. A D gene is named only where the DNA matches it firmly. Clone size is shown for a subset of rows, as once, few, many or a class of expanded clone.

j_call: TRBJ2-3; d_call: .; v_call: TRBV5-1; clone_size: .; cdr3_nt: TGCGCCAGCAGCTTGGGCTCTGGAGGATCGGATACGCAGTATTTT; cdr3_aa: CASSLGSGGSDTQYF
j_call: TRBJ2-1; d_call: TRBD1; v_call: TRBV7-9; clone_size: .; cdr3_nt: TGTGCCAGCAGCCCGGGACAGGGGTACAATGAGCAGTTCTTC; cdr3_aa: CASSPGQGYNEQFF
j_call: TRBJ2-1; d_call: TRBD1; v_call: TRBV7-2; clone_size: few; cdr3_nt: TGTGCCAGCAGCCATTCGGGACAGAGCTACAATGAGCAGTTCTTC; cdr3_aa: CASSHSGQSYNEQFF
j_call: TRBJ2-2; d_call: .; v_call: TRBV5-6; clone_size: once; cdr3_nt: TGTGCCAGCAGCGCCAGGGTAACCGGGGAGCTGTTTTTT; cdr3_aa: CASSARVTGELFF
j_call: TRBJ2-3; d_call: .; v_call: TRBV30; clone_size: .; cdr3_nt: TGTGCCTGGAAGAGCGATACGCAGTATTTT; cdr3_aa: CAWKSDTQYF
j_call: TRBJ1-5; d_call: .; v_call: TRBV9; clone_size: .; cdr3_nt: TGTGCCAGCAGCGAGGGGAGCAATCAGCCCCAGCATTTT; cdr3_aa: CASSEGSNQPQHF
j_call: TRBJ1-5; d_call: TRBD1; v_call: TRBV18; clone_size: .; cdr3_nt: TGTGCCAGCTCACCCTCGGGACAGCTATATCGAAATCAGCCCCAGCATTTT; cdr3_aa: CASSPSGQLYRNQPQHF
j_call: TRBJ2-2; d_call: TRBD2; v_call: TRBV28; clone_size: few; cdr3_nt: TGTGCCAGCAGCCTCGGGAGGTGGTCCGGGGAGCTGTTTTTT; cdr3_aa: CASSLGRWSGELFF
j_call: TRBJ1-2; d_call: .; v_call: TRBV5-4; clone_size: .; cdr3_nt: TGTGCCAGCAGCCCTGGACAGAGAGAAAACTATGGCTACACCTTC; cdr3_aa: CASSPGQRENYGYTF
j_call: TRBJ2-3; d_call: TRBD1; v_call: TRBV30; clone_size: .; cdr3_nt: TGTGCCTGGGCCGGGACAGGGGATAAAGATACGCAGTATTTT; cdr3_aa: CAWAGTGDKDTQYF
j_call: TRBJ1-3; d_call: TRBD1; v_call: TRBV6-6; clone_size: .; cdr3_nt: TGTGCCAGCAGTCCGGACAGGGGAAACACCATATATTTT; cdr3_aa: CASSPDRGNTIYF
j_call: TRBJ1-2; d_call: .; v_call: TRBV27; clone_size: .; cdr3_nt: TGTGCCAGCAGTTTAAGAGGGGGAAGGAACTATGGCTACACCTTC; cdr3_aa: CASSLRGGRNYGYTF
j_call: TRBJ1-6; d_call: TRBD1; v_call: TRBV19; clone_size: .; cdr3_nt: TGTGCCAGTAGCGACAGGGATAATTCACCCCTCCACTTT; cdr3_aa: CASSDRDNSPLHF
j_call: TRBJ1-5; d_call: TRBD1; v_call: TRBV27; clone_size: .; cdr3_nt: TGTGCCACAGGGGGGACAATCGGGAATCAGCCCCAGCATTTT; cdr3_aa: CATGGTIGNQPQHF
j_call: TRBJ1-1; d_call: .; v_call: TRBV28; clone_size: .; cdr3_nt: TGTGCCAGCAGTTTAACAGGGATGAACACTGAAGCTTTCTTT; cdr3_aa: CASSLTGMNTEAFF
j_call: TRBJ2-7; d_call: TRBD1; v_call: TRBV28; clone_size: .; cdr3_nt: TGTGCCAGCAGAAGCCAGGGGGACGAGCAGTACTTC; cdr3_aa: CASRSQGDEQYF
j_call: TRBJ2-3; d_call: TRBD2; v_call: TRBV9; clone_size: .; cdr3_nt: TGTGCCAGCAGCGTAGTCGATCGGGGGGTCCCTCCTACGCAGTATTTT; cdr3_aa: CASSVVDRGVPPTQYF
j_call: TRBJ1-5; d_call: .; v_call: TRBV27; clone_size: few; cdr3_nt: TGTGCCAGCAGTTTGAGACCGGAGGGTGGGCCCCAGCATTTT; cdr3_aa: CASSLRPEGGPQHF
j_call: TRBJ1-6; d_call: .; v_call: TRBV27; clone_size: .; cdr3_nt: TGTGCCAGCAGTTTTAGCCCACGAGGGAATTCACCCCTCCACTTT; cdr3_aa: CASSFSPRGNSPLHF
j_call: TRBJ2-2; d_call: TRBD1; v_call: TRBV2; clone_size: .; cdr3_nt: TGTGCCAGCAGTGGCCGACAGGGGGCCGGGGAGCTGTTTTTT; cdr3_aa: CASSGRQGAGELFF
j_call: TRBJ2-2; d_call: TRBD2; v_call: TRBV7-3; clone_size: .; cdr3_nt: TGTGCCAGCAGCCCTCTAGCGGGAGTCGTCGGGGAGCTGTTTTTT; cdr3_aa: CASSPLAGVVGELFF
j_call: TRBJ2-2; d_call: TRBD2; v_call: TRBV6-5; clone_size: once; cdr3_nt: TGTGCCACCGGAGGGCTAGCGGGAGGTTCCGGGGAGCTGTTTTTT; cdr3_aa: CATGGLAGGSGELFF
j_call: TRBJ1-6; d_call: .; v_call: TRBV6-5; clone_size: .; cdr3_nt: TGTGCCAGCAGTTACGAGCTCGGGAATTCACCCCTCCACTTT; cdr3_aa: CASSYELGNSPLHF
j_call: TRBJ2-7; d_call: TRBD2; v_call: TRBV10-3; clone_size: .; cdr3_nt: TGTGCCATCAGTGATTCTAGCGGTTTTTACTACGAGCAGTACTTC; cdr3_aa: CAISDSSGFYYEQYF
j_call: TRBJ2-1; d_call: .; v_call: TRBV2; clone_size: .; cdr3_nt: TGTGCCAGCAGGGATTTTCTAGCAAGCAATGAGCAGTTCTTC; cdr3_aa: CASRDFLASNEQFF
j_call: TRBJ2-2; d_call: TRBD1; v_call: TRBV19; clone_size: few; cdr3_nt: TGTGCCAGTAGGGTTACAGGGGGAGGATCCGGGGAGCTGTTTTTT; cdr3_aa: CASRVTGGGSGELFF
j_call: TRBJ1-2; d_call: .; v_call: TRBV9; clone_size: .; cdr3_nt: TGTGCCAGCAGCGAGGGGACAAGATTCGTCTATGGCTACACCTTC; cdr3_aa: CASSEGTRFVYGYTF
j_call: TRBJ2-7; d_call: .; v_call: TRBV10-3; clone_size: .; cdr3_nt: TGTGCCATCAGTAGCCAGGCCTACGAGCAGTACTTC; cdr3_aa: CAISSQAYEQYF
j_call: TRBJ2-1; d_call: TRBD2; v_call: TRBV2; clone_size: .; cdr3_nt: TGTGCCAGCAGGGCTAGCGGGAGTCTGCGTGCTGAGCAGTTCTTC; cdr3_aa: CASRASGSLRAEQFF
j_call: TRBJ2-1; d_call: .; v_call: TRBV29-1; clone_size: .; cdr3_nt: TGCAGCGTTGAATACAGGTTTAATGAGCAGTTCTTC; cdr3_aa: CSVEYRFNEQFF
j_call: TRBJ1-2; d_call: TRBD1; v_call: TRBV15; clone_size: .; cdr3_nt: TGTGCCACCAGCAGAGGGACAGGGGCCTATGGCTACACCTTC; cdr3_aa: CATSRGTGAYGYTF
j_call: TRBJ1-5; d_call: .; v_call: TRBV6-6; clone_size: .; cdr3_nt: TGTGCCAGCAGTTATGGGGGGGCCGGTCAGCCCCAGCATTTT; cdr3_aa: CASSYGGAGQPQHF
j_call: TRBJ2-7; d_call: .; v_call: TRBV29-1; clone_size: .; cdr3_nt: TGCAGCGTTGATCAGGGTAACTCCTACGAGCAGTACTTC; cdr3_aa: CSVDQGNSYEQYF
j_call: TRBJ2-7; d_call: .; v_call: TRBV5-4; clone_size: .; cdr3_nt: TGTGCCAGCAGCTTGGCCAGCGGAGTGGCCTACGAGCAGTACTTC; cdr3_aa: CASSLASGVAYEQYF
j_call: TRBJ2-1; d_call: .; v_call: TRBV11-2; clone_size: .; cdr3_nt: TGTGCCAGCAGGCGTCTAACGTCTGAGCAGTTCTTC; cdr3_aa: CASRRLTSEQFF
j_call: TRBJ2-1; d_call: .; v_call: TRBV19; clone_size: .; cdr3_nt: TGTGCCAGTAGTACCGGGGGTGAGCAGTTCTTC; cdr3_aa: CASSTGGEQFF
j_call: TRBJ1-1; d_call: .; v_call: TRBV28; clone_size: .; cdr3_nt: TGTGCCACCGAGGGAGGGTTAGCTTTCTTT; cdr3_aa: CATEGGLAFF
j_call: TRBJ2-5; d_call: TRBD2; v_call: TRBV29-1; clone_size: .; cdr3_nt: TGCAGCGTGCTAGCGGTGGAGACCCAGTACTTC; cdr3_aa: CSVLAVETQYF
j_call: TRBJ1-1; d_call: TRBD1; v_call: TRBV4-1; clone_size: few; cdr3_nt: TGCGCCAGCAGCCCCTCCAGAGTGGGACAGATGAACACTGAAGCTTTCTTT; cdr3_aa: CASSPSRVGQMNTEAFF
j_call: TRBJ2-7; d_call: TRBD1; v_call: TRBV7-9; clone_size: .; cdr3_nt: TGTGCCAGCAGCTTAGAAGGGACAGGGGGTAAATCCTACGAGCAGTACTTC; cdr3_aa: CASSLEGTGGKSYEQYF
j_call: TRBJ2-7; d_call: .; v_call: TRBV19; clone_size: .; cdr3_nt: TGTGCCAGTAGTCCACTCGGAACCACAGGGAACGAGCAGTACTTC; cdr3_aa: CASSPLGTTGNEQYF
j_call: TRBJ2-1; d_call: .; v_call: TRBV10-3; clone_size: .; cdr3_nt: TGTGCCATCAGTGAGTCTGTCAGGGTAGGTGAGCAGTTCTTC; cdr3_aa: CAISESVRVGEQFF
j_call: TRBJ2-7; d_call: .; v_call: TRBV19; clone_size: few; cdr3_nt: TGTGCCAGTCGATCGGACAACTACGAGCAGTACTTC; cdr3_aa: CASRSDNYEQYF
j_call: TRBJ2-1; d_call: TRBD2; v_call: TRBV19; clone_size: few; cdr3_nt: TGTGCCAGTAGTAGGGGACTAGCGGGAGACAATGAGCAGTTCTTC; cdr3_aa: CASSRGLAGDNEQFF
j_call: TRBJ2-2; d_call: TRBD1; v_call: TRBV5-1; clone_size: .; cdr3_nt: TGCGCCAGCAGCCAGAACAGGGGTCCGGGAAACACCGGGGAGCTGTTTTTT; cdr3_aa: CASSQNRGPGNTGELFF
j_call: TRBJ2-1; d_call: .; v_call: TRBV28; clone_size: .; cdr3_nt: TGTGCCAGCACCGTAAGCGGCCAGACCTACAATGAGCAGTTCTTC; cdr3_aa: CASTVSGQTYNEQFF
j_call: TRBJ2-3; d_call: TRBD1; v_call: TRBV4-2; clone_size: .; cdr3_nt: TGTGCCAGCAGCCAAGATACAGGGGCGACTAGCACAGATACGCAGTATTTT; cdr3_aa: CASSQDTGATSTDTQYF
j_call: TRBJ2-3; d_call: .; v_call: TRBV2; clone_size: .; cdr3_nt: TGTGCCAGCAGTGATGGACAACGCCAGGCGGATACGCAGTATTTT; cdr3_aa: CASSDGQRQADTQYF
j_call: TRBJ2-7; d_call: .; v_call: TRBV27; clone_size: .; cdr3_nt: TGTGCCAGCAGTTTAAGAGACACCTCCTACGAGCAGTACTTC; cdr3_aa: CASSLRDTSYEQYF
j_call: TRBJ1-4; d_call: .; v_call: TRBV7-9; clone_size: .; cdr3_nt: TGTGCCAGCAGCCCCTCCCGCGCTCATATTAATGAAAAACTGTTTTTT; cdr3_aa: CASSPSRAHINEKLFF
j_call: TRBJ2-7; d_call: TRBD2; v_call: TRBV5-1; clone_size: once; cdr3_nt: TGCGCCAGCAGTATTCTAGCGGGAGACCCTTACGAGCAGTACTTC; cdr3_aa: CASSILAGDPYEQYF
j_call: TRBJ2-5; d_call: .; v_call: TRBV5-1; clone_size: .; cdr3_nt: TGCGCCAGCAGCTTGGGAATAACAGGGCGGCAAGAGACCCAGTACTTC; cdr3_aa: CASSLGITGRQETQYF
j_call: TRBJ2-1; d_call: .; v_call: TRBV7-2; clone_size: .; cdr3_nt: TGTGCCAGCAGCTTATATAGCTCTAGCTCCTACAATGAGCAGTTCTTC; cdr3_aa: CASSLYSSSSYNEQFF
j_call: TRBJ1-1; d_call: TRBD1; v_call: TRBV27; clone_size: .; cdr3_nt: TGTGCCAGCAGTATGACAGGGGGCATCACTGAAGCTTTCTTT; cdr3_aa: CASSMTGGITEAFF
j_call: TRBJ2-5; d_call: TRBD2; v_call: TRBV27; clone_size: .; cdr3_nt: TGTGCCAGCAGTTCCCTACTAGCGGGAGGGGGAGAGACCCAGTACTTC; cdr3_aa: CASSSLLAGGGETQYF
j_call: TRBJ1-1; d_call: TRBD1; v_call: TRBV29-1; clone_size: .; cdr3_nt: TGCAGCGTCGCCGACAGGGCCGGCACTGAAGCTTTCTTT; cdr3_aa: CSVADRAGTEAFF
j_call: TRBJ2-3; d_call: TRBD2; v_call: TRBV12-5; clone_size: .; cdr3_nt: TGTGCTAGTGGTCCGGGGGGGCGCGTTTTAAAAGATACGCAGTATTTT; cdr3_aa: CASGPGGRVLKDTQYF
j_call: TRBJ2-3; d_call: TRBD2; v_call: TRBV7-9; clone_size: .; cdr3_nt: TGTGCCAGCAGCTTAGTTAGCGGGATCGCAGATACGCAGTATTTT; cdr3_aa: CASSLVSGIADTQYF
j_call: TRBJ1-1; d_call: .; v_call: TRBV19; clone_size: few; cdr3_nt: TGTGCCAGTAGTCCCCAGACAGTAAACACTGAAGCTTTCTTT; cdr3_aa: CASSPQTVNTEAFF
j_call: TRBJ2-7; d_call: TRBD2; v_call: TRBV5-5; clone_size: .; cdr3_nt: TGTGCCAGCAGCTTGTACAGGGAGTTTGCTAGCGGGAGGGTCTACGAGCAGTACTTC; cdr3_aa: CASSLYREFASGRVYEQYF